The 13 T cell receptor beta chains reported below all come from one sample, sequenced in a study of T cell clonotyping in hematopoietic cell transplantation. Time point described: recipient sample about 28 days before transplant, after cytoreduction. Clones were sequenced by immunoSEQ multiplex PCR, and TCRdb holds only the in-frame ones, with some missing. The sample holds about 29,000 clones, 65% to 80% seen once. The sequences come from peripheral blood mononuclear cells, collected before stem cell transplant. The origin of the receptors is a woman younger than 45 with chronic myeloid leukemia. Some clones in this sample may be carry-over from other donors' samples.

The V call is TRBV5-1, the J call TRBJ1-1; TRBD1 matches at 7 bases. Germline CDR1 reads SGHRS; CDR2 reads YFSETQ. CDR3 length: 16 amino acids. V gave up 0 bases and J gave up 3 bases; unmatched junction bases: 8. The CDR3 loop reads CASSLGRGQAHTEAFF. CDR3 DNA sequence: TGCGCCAGCAGCTTGGGTAGGGGGCAGGCGCACACTGAAGCTTTCTTT. The variable domain in full, completed from reference TRBV5-1 and TRBJ1-1, reads KAGVTQTPRYLIKTRGQQVTLSCSPISGHRSVSWYQQTPGQGLQFLFEYFSETQRNKGNFPGRFSGRQFSNSRSEMNVSTLELGDSALYLCASSLGRGQAHTEAFFGQGTRLTVV.

V gene TRBV10-3 combines with J gene TRBJ2-7; the D gene is possibly TRBD1 (6 bases). The length of the CDR3 is 17 residues. CDR1 ENHRY and CDR2 SYGVKD come from the germline V gene. The V gene lost 0 bases and the J gene lost 0 bases, with 15 bases spanning the gap. In nucleotides, the CDR3 is TGTGCCATCAGTGAGTCATGGACAGTCGGAAACTCCTACGAGCAGTACTTC. Protein sequence: CAISESWTVGNSYEQYF.

This chain uses TRBV11-1 with TRBJ1-6; no definite D call. Germline lookup yields CDR1 SGHAT and CDR2 FQDESV (reference sequence). The length of the CDR3 is 14 residues. Deletions cut 5 bases from V and 9 bases from J, with 14 bases between. DNA of the CDR3: TGTGCCAGCAGCCACCCGGGCCGGATTTCACCCCTCCACTTT. Translated, it gives CASSHPGRISPLHF. The whole variable domain, filled in from reference TRBV11-1 and TRBJ1-6, reads EAEVAQSPRYKITEKSQAVAFWCDPISGHATLYWYRQILGQGPELLVQFQDESVVDDSQLPKDRFSAERLKGVDSTLKIQPAELGDSAMYLCASSHPGRISPLHFGNGTRLTVT.

V and J are TRBV27 and TRBJ2-7; D is unresolved. The CDR3 is made up of 13 amino acids. From germline, CDR1 is MNHEY and CDR2 SMNVEV (reference sequence). Trimming cost V 2 bases and J 2 bases, with 7 bases left between them. DNA of the CDR3: TGTGCCAGCAGTTTAACGGCTACCTACGAGCAGTACTTC. This sequence encodes CASSLTATYEQYF.

This clone has only one observation. V gene TRBV25-1 combines with J gene TRBJ2-7, with a tentative D call TRBD1 (7 bases). Germline assignment: CDR1 MGHDK and CDR2 SYGVNS. The germline V and J ends were trimmed by 3 bases and 7 bases, with 16 bases remaining between them. CDR3 length: 14 amino acids. The CDR3 spells CASSEGGQSVEQYF. The DNA for the CDR3 is TGTGCCAGCAGTGAGGGGGGACAGTCAGTGGAGCAGTACTTC.

The chain joins TRBV11-2 to TRBJ2-2; D remains ambiguous. Trimming took 11 bases from V and 6 from J, leaving 13 bases between them. The germline V gene has CDR1 SGHAT and CDR2 FQNNGV. The CDR3 is 12 residues long. CDR3 sequence reads: CAGQKASGELFF. CDR3 sequence (DNA): TGTGCCGGGCAAAAAGCCTCCGGGGAGCTGTTTTTT. Together with reference TRBV11-2 and TRBJ2-2, the CDR3 gives the full variable domain: EAGVAQSPRYKIIEKRQSVAFWCNPISGHATLYWYQQILGQGPKLLIQFQNNGVVDDSQLPKDRFSAERLKGVDSTLKIQPAKLEDSAVYLCAGQKASGELFFGEGSRLTVL.

The chain couples TRBV25-1 to TRBJ1-3; 7 positions match TRBD1. Trimming at V came to 6 bases and at J to 8 bases, leaving 13 bases not matched to a gene. In germline, CDR1 is MGHDK, CDR2 SYGVNS. This CDR3 is 15 amino acids long. CDR3 sequence reads: CASSSGQLPLDTIYF. DNA of the CDR3: TGTGCCAGCAGCTCGGGACAGCTCCCTTTAGACACCATATATTTT.

This rearrangement joins TRBV20-1 to TRBJ2-1; no definite D call. Trimming removed 1 base from V and 9 bases from J, with 7 bases in between. Germline-derived CDR1 and CDR2 are DFQATT and SNEGSKA (reference sequence). The CDR3 consists of 11 residues. CDR3 region: CSARGQREQFF. The CDR3, as DNA: TGCAGTGCTAGAGGCCAGCGTGAGCAGTTCTTC.

The rearrangement uses TRBV19 and TRBJ1-2; a possible D gene is TRBD1 (6 bases). Trimming pared 3 bases from V and 4 bases from J, leaving 15 bases between. Germline CDR1 LNHDA, CDR2 SQIVND (reference sequence). CDR3 length: 15 residues. The DNA for the CDR3 is TGTGCCAGTAGTATTGGCAGGGGAACTAGCTATGGCTACACCTTC. It codes for CASSIGRGTSYGYTF. The full variable domain, completed using reference TRBV19 and TRBJ1-2, is DGGITQSPKYLFRKEGQNVTLSCEQNLNHDAMYWYRQDPGQGLRLIYYSQIVNDFQKGDIAEGYSVSREKKESFPLTVTSAQKNPTAFYLCASSIGRGTSYGYTFGSGTRLTVV.

This CDR3 is CASTLFSSNQPQHF. The CDR3 nucleotides are TGTGCCAGTACCCTATTTTCCAGCAATCAGCCCCAGCATTTT. This sequence joins TRBV19 and TRBJ1-5; D gene ambiguous. This CDR3 is 14 amino acids long. V was shortened by 7 bases and J by 1 base, with 11 bases between the two germline ends. Germline values: CDR1 LNHDA, CDR2 SQIVND (reference sequence).

The chain recombines TRBV20-1 with TRBJ1-1, with TRBD1 identical over 8 bases. The CDR3 runs 11 residues. V lost 6 bases and J lost 10; bases outside the gene matches: 7. CDR1 and CDR2 from the germline V gene are DFQATT and SNEGSKA (reference sequence). CDR3 DNA: TGCAGTGCACGGACAGGGCGGTCAGCTTTCTTT. Its translation: CSARTGRSAFF.

The chain joins TRBV5-1 to TRBJ1-1; 7 nucleotides agree with TRBD1. The germline V gene has CDR1 SGHRS and CDR2 YFSETQ. The CDR3 contains 14 residues. Losses at the gene ends were 4 bases for V and 3 bases for J; bases not matched to a gene: 6. The CDR3 bases are TGCGCCAGCAGCCATACTACAGGGGACACTGAAGCTTTCTTT. This gives the protein CASSHTTGDTEAFF.

The gene calls are TRBV4-1 and TRBJ2-3, with D maybe TRBD1 (5 bases). V was clipped by 7 bases and J by 9 bases, with 11 bases between them. The CDR3 loop spans 11 amino acids. Germline loops: CDR1 MGHRA, CDR2 YSYEKL. The CDR3 DNA follows: TGCGCCAGCAAATTCCAGGGAACGCAGTATTTT. Its protein product is CASKFQGTQYF.